This record covers a single TCR beta chain. The data were obtained in a study of blood T cell repertoires in COVID-19. Study background: The United States, Italy and Spain supplied acute and convalescent COVID-19 samples.

The assay was immunoSEQ multiplex PCR, and TCRdb's table has in-frame clones only and misses some. Of fewer than 200,000 clones in the sample, about 93% are singletons; the top ten hold roughly 4.4%. Trimming stripped 4 bases from V and 6 bases from J, with 26 bases between. This CDR3 spans 18 amino acids. Looked up from germline, CDR1 is SGHRS and CDR2 is YFSETQ. The receptor's source is a woman in her fifties or sixties with acute or convalescent COVID-19. This rearrangement joins TRBV5-1 to TRBJ1-5; D gene ambiguous. The sample comprised peripheral blood. The CDR3 bases are TGCGCCAGCAGCCCAAGTAGGGAATGGAGGAGGGATGGTCAGCCCCAGCATTTT. It codes for CASSPSREWRRDGQPQHF.